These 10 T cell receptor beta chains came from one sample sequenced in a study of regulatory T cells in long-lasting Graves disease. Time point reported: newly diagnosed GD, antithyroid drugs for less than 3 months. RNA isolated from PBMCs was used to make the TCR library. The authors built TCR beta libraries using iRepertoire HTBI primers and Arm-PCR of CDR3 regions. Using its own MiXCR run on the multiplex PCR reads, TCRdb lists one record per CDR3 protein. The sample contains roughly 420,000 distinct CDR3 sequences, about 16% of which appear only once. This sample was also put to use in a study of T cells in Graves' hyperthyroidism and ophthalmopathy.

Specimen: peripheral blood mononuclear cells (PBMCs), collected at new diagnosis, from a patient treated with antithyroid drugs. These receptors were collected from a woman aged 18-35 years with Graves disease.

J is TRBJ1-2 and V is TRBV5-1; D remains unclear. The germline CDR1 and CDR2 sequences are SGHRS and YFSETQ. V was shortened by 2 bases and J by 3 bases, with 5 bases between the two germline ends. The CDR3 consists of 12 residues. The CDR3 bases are TGCGCCAGCAGCTTTAACTACTATGGCTACACCTTC. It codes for CASSFNYYGYTF.

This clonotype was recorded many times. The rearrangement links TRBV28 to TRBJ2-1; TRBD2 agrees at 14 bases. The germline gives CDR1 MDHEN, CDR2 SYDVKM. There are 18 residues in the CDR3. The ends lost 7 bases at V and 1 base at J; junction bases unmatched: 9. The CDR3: CASTHGTSGSWSYNEQFF. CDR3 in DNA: TGTGCCAGCACCCATGGGACTAGCGGGAGCTGGTCCTACAATGAGCAGTTCTTC.

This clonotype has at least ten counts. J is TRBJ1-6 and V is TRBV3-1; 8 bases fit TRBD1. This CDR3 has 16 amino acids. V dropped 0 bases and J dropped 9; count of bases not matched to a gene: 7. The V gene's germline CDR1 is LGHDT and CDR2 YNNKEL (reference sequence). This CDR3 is CASSQELGQVPSPLHF. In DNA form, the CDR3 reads TGTGCCAGCAGCCAAGAATTGGGACAGGTGCCTTCACCCCTCCACTTT.

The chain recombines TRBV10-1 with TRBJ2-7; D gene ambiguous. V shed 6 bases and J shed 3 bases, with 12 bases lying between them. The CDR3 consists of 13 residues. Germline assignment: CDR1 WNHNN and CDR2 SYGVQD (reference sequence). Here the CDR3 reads CASRGTEDYEQYF. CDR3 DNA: TGCGCCAGCAGGGGCACTGAGGACTACGAGCAGTACTTC.

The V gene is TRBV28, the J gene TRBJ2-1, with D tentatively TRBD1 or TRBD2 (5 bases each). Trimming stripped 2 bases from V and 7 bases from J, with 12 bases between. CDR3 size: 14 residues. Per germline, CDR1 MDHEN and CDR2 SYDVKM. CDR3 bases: TGTGCCAGCAGTTTAGCAGGGCCGGGGAATGAGCAGTTCTTC. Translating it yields CASSLAGPGNEQFF.

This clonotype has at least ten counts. DNA of the CDR3: TGCAGCGTTAGGGACAGGGGTTACGAGCAGTACTTC. This encodes CSVRDRGYEQYF. The chain links TRBV29-1 to TRBJ2-7, with 10 bases matching TRBD1. CDR1 is SQVTM, CDR2 ANQGSEA, per germline. The CDR3 has 12 amino acids. The V and J ends lost 5 bases and 4 bases, in that order; junction bases with no gene match: 2.

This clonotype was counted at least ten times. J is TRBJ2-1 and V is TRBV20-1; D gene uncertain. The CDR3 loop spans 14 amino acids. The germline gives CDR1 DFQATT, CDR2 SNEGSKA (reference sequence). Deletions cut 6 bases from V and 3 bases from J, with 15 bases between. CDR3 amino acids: CSARSTWDYNEQFF. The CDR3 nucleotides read TGCAGTGCGAGGTCTACATGGGACTACAATGAGCAGTTCTTC.

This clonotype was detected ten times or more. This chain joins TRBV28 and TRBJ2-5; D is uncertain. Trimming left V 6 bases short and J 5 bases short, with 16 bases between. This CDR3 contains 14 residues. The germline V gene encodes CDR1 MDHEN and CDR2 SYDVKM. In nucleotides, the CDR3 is TGTGCCAGCAGCCCCCAGCTACGCGCGGAGACCCAGTACTTC. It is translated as CASSPQLRAETQYF.

For the CDR3, the DNA is TGTGCCAGCAGCTTAGTATCCGTTGAGACCCAGTACTTC. It yields the protein CASSLVSVETQYF. The genes are TRBV7-9 and TRBJ2-5; no clear D. The CDR3 spans 13 residues. Trimming removed 1 base at V and 5 bases at J, with 8 bases between. Germline assignment: CDR1 SEHNR and CDR2 FQNEAQ (reference sequence).

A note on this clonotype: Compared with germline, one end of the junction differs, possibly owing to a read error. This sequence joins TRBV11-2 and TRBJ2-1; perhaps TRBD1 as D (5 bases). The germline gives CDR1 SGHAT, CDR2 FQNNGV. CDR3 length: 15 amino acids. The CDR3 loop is CASSPTASSYYEQFF. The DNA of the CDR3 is TGTGCCAGCAGCCCGACAGCGTCTTCCTACTATGAGCAGTTCTTC.